The present T cell receptor (beta chain) was sequenced within a study of T cell repertoires in cytomegalovirus infection. Whole-study context: Well-studied HLA-B-restricted epitopes and recently identified HLA-C-restricted epitopes of CMV were both used in the study. Both CMV infection and a matching HLA type were indicated by public TCR beta signatures. Study-wide results and caveats: Carriers of CMV and the relevant HLA type were discriminated by public TCR beta frequency.

Each CDR3 protein is one row after TCRdb ran MiXCR on the reads. The top ten clones hold 13% of a sample with some 350,000 distinct CDR3 sequences, roughly a third of them seen once. V was pared by 5 bases and J by 10 bases, with 4 bases of the junction left unmatched. The CDR3 loop spans 11 amino acids. To note about this clonotype: Its target is unknown.

The receptor was derived from a human donor in good health (CMV status not recorded). Some clones in this sample may be carry-over from other donors' samples. J is TRBJ1-1 and V is TRBV12-3 or TRBV12-4; 7 bases map to TRBD1. The sample in question was cultured PBMCs, obtained from culture after CMV antigen stimulation. The CDR3 nucleotides are TGTGCCAGCAGTCACAGGGGTACAGCTTTCTTT. Protein product: CASSHRGTAFF.